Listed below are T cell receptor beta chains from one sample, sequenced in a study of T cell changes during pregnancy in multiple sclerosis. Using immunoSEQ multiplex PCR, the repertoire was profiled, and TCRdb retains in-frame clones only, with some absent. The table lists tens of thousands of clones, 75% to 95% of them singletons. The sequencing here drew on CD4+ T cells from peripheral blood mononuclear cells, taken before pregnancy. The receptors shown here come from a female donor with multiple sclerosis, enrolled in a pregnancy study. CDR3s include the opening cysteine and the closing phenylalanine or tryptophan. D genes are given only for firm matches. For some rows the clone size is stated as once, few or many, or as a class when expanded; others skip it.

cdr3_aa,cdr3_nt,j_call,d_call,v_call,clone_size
CASSSLAGSSYNEQFF,TGCGCCAGCAGCTCCCTAGCGGGGAGCTCCTACAATGAGCAGTTCTTC,TRBJ2-1,TRBD2,TRBV5-1,NA
CASSNRAHSSGANVLTF,TGTGCCAGCAGCAACAGGGCACATAGCTCTGGGGCCAACGTCCTGACTTTC,TRBJ2-6,NA,TRBV27,NA
CASSGTSESYEQYF,TGTGCCAGCTCTGGGACTAGCGAGAGCTACGAGCAGTACTTC,TRBJ2-7,TRBD2,TRBV18,NA
CASSRRKQNEKLFF,TGTGCCAGCAGTCGGAGGAAACAAAATGAAAAACTGTTTTTT,TRBJ1-4,NA,TRBV6-5,NA
CASSLEGTDTQYF,TGTGCCAGCAGCTTGGAGGGGACAGATACGCAGTATTTT,TRBJ2-3,NA,TRBV5-4,NA
CASSYETGGAVYEQYF,TGTGCCAGCAGCTACGAGACAGGGGGCGCAGTCTACGAGCAGTACTTC,TRBJ2-7,TRBD1,TRBV7-2,NA
CASSEAGNSRFTEAFF,TGTGCCAGCAGTGAAGCTGGTAACAGTCGATTCACTGAAGCTTTCTTT,TRBJ1-1,NA,TRBV2,NA
CASSYSFGGAYSPLHF,TGTGCCAGCAGTTACTCGTTCGGGGGGGCCTATTCACCCCTCCACTTT,TRBJ1-6,NA,TRBV6-5,once
CAWQGAYEQYF,TGTGCCTGGCAGGGGGCCTACGAGCAGTACTTC,TRBJ2-7,TRBD1,TRBV30,NA
CATRTERSPLHF,TGTGCCACTAGGACAGAACGCTCACCCCTCCACTTT,TRBJ1-6,NA,TRBV27,once
CASSLLAVSYNEQFF,TGCGCCAGCAGTTTACTAGCGGTTTCCTACAATGAGCAGTTCTTC,TRBJ2-1,TRBD2,TRBV5-1,NA
CASSLIGGTNQPQHF,TGTGCCAGCAGTTTAATCGGGGGAACCAATCAGCCCCAGCATTTT,TRBJ1-5,NA,TRBV28,NA
CASSPTGGGETQYF,TGTGCCAGCAGTCCGACAGGGGGGGGAGAGACCCAGTACTTC,TRBJ2-5,TRBD1,TRBV2,NA
CASSAFDGQAEAFF,TGTGCCAGCAGCGCATTTGACGGACAGGCTGAAGCTTTCTTT,TRBJ1-1,TRBD1,TRBV7-3,NA
CASSFITDLSGRGETQYF,TGTGCCAGCAGCTTCATAACCGACCTAAGCGGGAGGGGGGAGACCCAGTACTTC,TRBJ2-5,TRBD2,TRBV11-3,once
CASSQGRAYEQYF,TGTGCCAGCAGCCAGGGCAGAGCCTACGAGCAGTACTTC,TRBJ2-7,NA,TRBV14,NA
CASSLGGLGIVDTEAFF,TGTGCCAGCAGCTTAGGAGGGCTAGGTATCGTCGACACTGAAGCTTTCTTT,TRBJ1-1,NA,TRBV11-3,NA
CASRRTSGSYEQYF,TGTGCCAGCAGAAGGACTAGCGGATCCTACGAGCAGTACTTC,TRBJ2-7,TRBD2,TRBV27,NA
CASSRSGRVQETQYF,TGTGCCAGCAGCCGAAGCGGGAGGGTTCAAGAGACCCAGTACTTC,TRBJ2-5,TRBD2,TRBV6-6,once
CASSLAGEAQYF,TGTGCCAGCAGCTTAGCCGGCGAGGCGCAGTATTTT,TRBJ2-3,NA,TRBV7-2,NA
CASSWGQGSNEKLFF,TGCGCCAGCAGCTGGGGACAGGGAAGTAATGAAAAACTGTTTTTT,TRBJ1-4,TRBD1,TRBV5-1,once
CASTLGGTGGYSPLHF,TGTGCCAGCACCCTAGGAGGGACAGGGGGATACTCACCCCTCCACTTT,TRBJ1-6,TRBD1,TRBV7-9,few
CASSLVFGSYEQYF,TGTGCCAGCAGCTTAGTTTTCGGGAGCTACGAGCAGTACTTC,TRBJ2-7,NA,TRBV7-9,NA
CASSLTGTGGTDTQYF,TGTGCCAGCAGTTTGACCGGGACAGGGGGCACAGATACGCAGTATTTT,TRBJ2-3,TRBD1,TRBV28,NA
CAISSGTSGRADTQYF,TGTGCCATCAGTTCCGGGACTAGCGGGAGGGCAGATACGCAGTATTTT,TRBJ2-3,TRBD2,TRBV10-3,NA
CASSRAGANTGELFF,TGTGCCAGCAGCCGGGCGGGGGCGAACACCGGGGAGCTGTTTTTT,TRBJ2-2,TRBD2,TRBV5-4,NA
CARAGDTYNEQFF,TGTGCCAGAGCAGGGGATACCTACAATGAGCAGTTCTTC,TRBJ2-1,NA,TRBV30,NA
CASSQGPLLTEQYF,TGTGCCAGCAGTCAGGGTCCCCTTCTGACCGAGCAGTACTTC,TRBJ2-7,NA,TRBV6-5,NA
CASSPPPGIGTDTQYF,TGTGCCAGCTCACCACCCCCGGGGATCGGGACAGATACGCAGTATTTT,TRBJ2-3,NA,TRBV18,NA
CASSEPGREGDTEAFF,TGTGCCAGCAGTGAACCCGGCAGGGAAGGGGACACTGAAGCTTTCTTT,TRBJ1-1,NA,TRBV6-4,once
CASSFQQGRLTNEKLFF,TGTGCCAGCAGCTTTCAACAGGGGAGGTTGACTAATGAAAAACTGTTTTTT,TRBJ1-4,TRBD1,TRBV5-4,NA
CASSLGTSGFSSTDTQYF,TGTGCCAGCAGCTTGGGGACTAGCGGGTTTTCTAGCACAGATACGCAGTATTTT,TRBJ2-3,TRBD2,TRBV5-6,once
CASSTGDTLYGYTF,TGTGCCAGCAGCACTGGGGACACCCTCTATGGCTACACCTTC,TRBJ1-2,NA,TRBV5-4,once
CASSALLFYEQYF,TGTGCCAGTAGTGCCCTTCTATTCTACGAGCAGTACTTC,TRBJ2-7,NA,TRBV19,NA
CASKRASAGGETQYF,TGTGCCAGCAAGCGTGCATCGGCGGGGGGAGAGACCCAGTACTTC,TRBJ2-5,TRBD2,TRBV6-1,NA
CASSSDRSYEQYF,TGTGCCAGCTCTTCTGACAGGAGCTACGAGCAGTACTTC,TRBJ2-7,NA,TRBV18,NA
CASSTAREAFF,TGTGCCAGCAGCACAGCCCGTGAAGCTTTCTTT,TRBJ1-1,NA,TRBV14,few
CASSEELGRGELFF,TGTGCCAGCAGTGAAGAACTGGGGCGAGGGGAGCTGTTTTTT,TRBJ2-2,NA,TRBV2,NA
CASSLRGEASYEQYF,TGTGCCAGCAGCTTGAGAGGAGAAGCGTCCTACGAGCAGTACTTC,TRBJ2-7,NA,TRBV5-4,NA
CASSRQGGDTEAFF,TGTGCCAGCAGCAGACAGGGGGGGGACACTGAAGCTTTCTTT,TRBJ1-1,TRBD1,TRBV6-1,NA
CASSLTIAQETQYF,TGTGCCAGCAGCTTAACGATAGCACAAGAGACCCAGTACTTC,TRBJ2-5,NA,TRBV7-6,NA
CASGQGGYEQYF,TGTGCCTCTGGACAGGGGGGCTACGAGCAGTACTTC,TRBJ2-7,TRBD1,TRBV10-3,NA
CASRPQRRGFPYEQYF,TGTGCAAGTCGCCCCCAGCGGCGGGGATTCCCCTACGAGCAGTACTTC,TRBJ2-7,NA,TRBV12-2,NA